The 9 T cell receptor beta chains listed next were all sequenced from one sample in a study of cytomegalovirus exposure and HLA in healthy donors. The PCR had 60 Vbeta and 13 Jbeta primers. TCRdb's copy holds only in-frame clones and misses some; the assay was immunoSEQ multiplex PCR. Seen here are fewer than 250,000 clones, over 75% observed once, and the top ten hold 9.5% to 13%. Sequencing used PBMCs. The receptors derive from a woman between 50 and 59 years old in good health and CMV-seropositive.

V and J are TRBV6-1 and TRBJ2-5; 7 positions agree with TRBD1. The CDR3 is 13 residues long. Germline V lookup: CDR1 MNHNS, CDR2 SASEGT. V lost 7 bases and J lost 5; bases outside the gene matches: 7. The CDR3 protein is CASNIGGRETQYF. DNA of the CDR3: TGTGCCAGCAACATAGGGGGCAGGGAGACCCAGTACTTC.

The chain recombines TRBV28 with TRBJ1-6, with a possible D match to TRBD1 (5 bases). Looked up from germline, CDR1 is MDHEN and CDR2 is SYDVKM. Trimming took off 3 bases at V and 4 bases at J, with 10 bases between the two ends. This CDR3 has 15 amino acids. As DNA, the CDR3 is TGTGCCAGCAGTTTCTCGGGGGGTTATAATTCACCCCTCCACTTT. It is translated as CASSFSGGYNSPLHF. The full variable domain, in which reference TRBV28 and TRBJ1-6 provide the parts outside the CDR3, is DVKVTQSSRYLVKRTGEKVFLECVQDMDHENMFWYRQDPGLGLRLIYFSYDVKMKEKGDIPEGYSVSREKKERFSLILESASTNQTSMYLCASSFSGGYNSPLHFGNGTRLTVT.

This rearrangement joins TRBV28 to TRBJ1-6, with 8 bases that match TRBD1. This CDR3 is built from 15 residues. Trimming removed 6 bases from V and 11 bases from J; junction bases left unmatched: 12. In germline, CDR1 is MDHEN, CDR2 SYDVKM. This CDR3 is CASSRRTGRLAPLHF. Here the CDR3 DNA reads TGTGCCAGCAGCCGCAGGACAGGGCGTCTAGCACCCCTCCACTTT. The full variable domain, in which reference TRBV28 and TRBJ1-6 provide the parts outside the CDR3, is DVKVTQSSRYLVKRTGEKVFLECVQDMDHENMFWYRQDPGLGLRLIYFSYDVKMKEKGDIPEGYSVSREKKERFSLILESASTNQTSMYLCASSRRTGRLAPLHFGNGTRLTVT.

As to this clone: The final CDR3 position lacks the conserved phenylalanine or tryptophan, pointing to a likely read error. This chain links TRBV10-3 with TRBJ1-6; no definite D call. V gave up 6 bases and J gave up 9 bases, with 18 bases separating them. Germline CDR1 reads ENHRY; CDR2 reads SYGVKD. The CDR3 contains 15 residues. This CDR3 is CAIRAGTIFGSPLHL. CDR3 sequence (DNA): TGTGCCATCAGGGCAGGAACCATATTTGGTTCACCCCTCCACCTT.

The chain joins TRBV6-6 to TRBJ2-7; D unclear. Germline-derived CDR1 and CDR2 are MNHNY and SVGAGI (reference sequence). Trimming removed 5 bases at V and 3 bases at J, with 8 bases between. The CDR3 covers 12 residues. CDR3 DNA sequence: TGTGCCAGCAGTCCGGGTAACTACGAGCAGTACTTC. It translates to CASSPGNYEQYF.

This rearrangement joins TRBV10-1 to TRBJ2-2; TRBD1 matches at 7 bases. Germline V gene sequence: CDR1 WNHNN, CDR2 SYGVQD (reference sequence). The CDR3 has 14 residues. V trimming: 6 bases; J trimming: 5 bases; junction bases outside the gene matches: 6. The CDR3 here is CASSPGTATGELFF. Written as DNA, the CDR3 is TGCGCCAGCAGCCCCGGGACAGCTACCGGGGAGCTGTTTTTT.

The CDR3 coding sequence is TGTGCCAGCAGCCCTGGCAGGGGGCCCCAAGAGACCCAGTACTTC. Translating it yields CASSPGRGPQETQYF. J is TRBJ2-5 and V is TRBV28; 8 bases line up with TRBD1. The length of the CDR3 is 15 residues. Germline trimming cut 6 bases from V and 1 base from J; bases unmatched to any gene: 7. Per the germline V gene, CDR1 is MDHEN and CDR2 is SYDVKM.

This clone occurred once. The CDR3, as DNA: TGCGCCAGCAGCCAAGAAGCAGGTTATAGCAATCAGCCCCAGCATTTT. As protein: CASSQEAGYSNQPQHF. V gene TRBV4-1 combines with J gene TRBJ1-5; the D is unclear. CDR3 length: 16 residues. Germline assignment: CDR1 MGHRA and CDR2 YSYEKL. The V end lost 0 bases, the J end lost 0 bases, and 9 bases lay between the germline ends.

This clone was recorded a few times. This chain connects TRBV6-1 to TRBJ1-6; the D is unclear. V lost 2 bases and J 6 bases, leaving 8 bases between the germline ends. The CDR3 sequence is 14 residues long. Germline CDR1 MNHNS, CDR2 SASEGT. As DNA, the CDR3 is TGTGCCAGCAGTGAAAGCGTCAGTAATTCACCCCTCCACTTT. Protein sequence: CASSESVSNSPLHF.